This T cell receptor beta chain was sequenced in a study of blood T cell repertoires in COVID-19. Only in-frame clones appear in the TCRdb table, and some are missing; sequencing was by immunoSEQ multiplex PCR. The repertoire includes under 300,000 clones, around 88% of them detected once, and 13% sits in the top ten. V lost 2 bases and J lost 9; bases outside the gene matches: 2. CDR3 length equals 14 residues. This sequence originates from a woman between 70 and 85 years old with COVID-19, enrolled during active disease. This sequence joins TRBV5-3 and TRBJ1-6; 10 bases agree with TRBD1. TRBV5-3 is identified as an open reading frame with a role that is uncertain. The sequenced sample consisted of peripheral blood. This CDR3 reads CARSLGTGASPLHF. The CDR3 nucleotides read TGTGCCAGAAGCTTAGGGACAGGGGCTTCACCCCTCCACTTT.